Shown below are 18 T cell receptor beta chains from a single sample sequenced in a study of T cells in tumors after PD-1 blockade. Repertoires were generated with immunoSEQ multiplex PCR, while TCRdb's copy carries only in-frame clones and drops some. Among approximately 60,000 clones listed, around 74% were seen once. The material sequenced was PBMCs, taken after anti-PD-1 treatment. The receptors were gathered from a human donor with basal cell carcinoma.

This clone was seen a handful of times. V gene TRBV7-9 combines with J gene TRBJ1-2; no reliable D call. From germline, CDR1 is SEHNR and CDR2 FQNEAQ (reference sequence). V gave up 1 base and J gave up 5 bases, with 8 bases separating them. The CDR3 contains 13 residues. The chain's CDR3 is CASSLDGEYGYTF. In nucleotides, the CDR3 is TGTGCCAGCAGCTTAGACGGTGAATATGGCTACACCTTC.

The gene calls are TRBV28 and TRBJ2-7, with D perhaps given as TRBD1 or TRBD2 (5 bases each). V was shortened by 3 bases and J by 3 bases, with 12 bases between the two germline ends. This CDR3 is 14 amino acids long. Germline loops: CDR1 MDHEN, CDR2 SYDVKM. The CDR3 DNA is TGTGCCAGCAGTTTCTGGGGACCGAGCTACGAGCAGTACTTC. This encodes CASSFWGPSYEQYF.

This chain uses TRBV5-1 with TRBJ2-7, with 9 nucleotides matching TRBD1. The CDR3 sequence is 13 residues long. Losses at the gene ends were 3 bases for V and 5 bases for J; bases not matched to a gene: 3. Germline V gene lookup returns CDR1 SGHRS and CDR2 YFSETQ. CDR3: CASSSWTGDEQYF. The CDR3 DNA sequence: TGCGCCAGCAGCTCGTGGACAGGGGACGAGCAGTACTTC.

A single count supports this clone. V and J are TRBV24-1 and TRBJ1-4, with D possibly being TRBD1 (5 bases). Between the trimmed V and J ends, which lost 4 bases and 8 bases, there was a span of 10 bases. CDR3 length equals 13 residues. Looked up from germline, CDR1 is KGHDR and CDR2 is SFDVKD. Written as DNA, the CDR3 is TGTGCCACCAGTGAACCGGGACGGGAAAAACTGTTTTTT. This translates into CATSEPGREKLFF.

The chain uses TRBV30 and TRBJ1-1; D remains unclear. V was pared by 2 bases and J by 6 bases, with 7 bases between. This CDR3 has 11 amino acids. Germline loops: CDR1 GTSNPN, CDR2 SVGIG (reference sequence). CDR3 residues: CAWSIVSEAFF. Written as DNA, the CDR3 is TGTGCCTGGAGTATAGTGTCTGAAGCTTTCTTT.

The chain is built from TRBV6-6 and TRBJ2-7; a weak D match, TRBD2 (5 bases). The CDR3 has 13 residues. CDR1 is MNHNY, CDR2 SVGAGI, per germline (reference sequence). Deletions cut 0 bases from V and 6 bases from J, with 9 bases between. This CDR3 is CASSYSGGGEQYF. DNA for the CDR3: TGTGCCAGCAGTTACTCTGGAGGAGGCGAGCAGTACTTC.

The chain carries TRBV5-1 and TRBJ1-4; weak D call: TRBD1 (6 bases). Germline values: CDR1 SGHRS, CDR2 YFSETQ. The CDR3 is made up of 15 amino acids. V lost 0 bases and J lost 6, with 12 bases in between. The CDR3 region is CASSLVGGGDEKLFF. The CDR3 bases are TGCGCCAGCAGCTTGGTTGGAGGGGGAGATGAAAAACTGTTTTTT.

The chain is built from TRBV9 and TRBJ2-3, with D uncertain. Trimming removed 2 bases from V and 7 bases from J, with 5 bases in between. This CDR3 region has 11 residues. CDR1 and CDR2 (germline): SGDLS, YYNGEE. CDR3 nucleotides: TGTGCCAGCAGCGTTACATATACGCAGTATTTT. It is translated as CASSVTYTQYF.

This chain links TRBV10-3 with TRBJ1-3, with TRBD1 identical over 7 bases. The V and J ends lost 10 bases and 1 base, in that order; junction bases with no gene match: 13. This CDR3 region has 16 residues. Germline V gene data show CDR1 as ENHRY and CDR2 as SYGVKD. CDR3 sequence: CATADMPGGSGNTIYF. The CDR3 bases are TGTGCCACCGCCGACATGCCAGGGGGGTCTGGAAACACCATATATTTT.

V is TRBV7-9 and J is TRBJ2-7; D gene uncertain. In germline, CDR1 is SEHNR, CDR2 FQNEAQ (reference sequence). This CDR3 comprises 11 residues. V was pared by 4 bases and J by 7 bases, with 8 bases between. The CDR3 bases are TGTGCCAGCAGCTACCTATCGGAGCAGTACTTC. Amino acids: CASSYLSEQYF.

The rearrangement links TRBV7-2 to TRBJ1-1; no clear D. The V gene's germline CDR1 is SGHTA and CDR2 FQGNSA. This CDR3 has 16 amino acids. Trimming left V 3 bases short and J 0 bases short, with 14 bases between. The CDR3 reads CASSFNPGGLNTEAFF. The CDR3 DNA reads TGTGCCAGCAGCTTCAATCCCGGCGGCTTGAACACTGAAGCTTTCTTT.

This chain connects TRBV19 to TRBJ2-5; possible D gene TRBD1, 5 bases. This CDR3 is built from 13 residues. Germline lookup yields CDR1 LNHDA and CDR2 SQIVND (reference sequence). Trimming cost V 3 bases and J 5 bases, with 10 bases left between them. DNA for the CDR3: TGTGCCAGTAGTATTGGGGCTTGGGAGACCCAGTACTTC. Translating gives CASSIGAWETQYF.

The rearrangement joins TRBV6-1 to TRBJ1-1; 8 nucleotides line up with TRBD1. CDR1 is MNHNS and CDR2 is SASEGT in the germline V gene. V lost 1 base, J lost 6 bases, and 7 bases stayed unmatched. The CDR3 length is 15 residues. The chain's CDR3 is CASSEEGQGAAEAFF. The DNA of the CDR3 is TGTGCCAGCAGTGAAGAGGGGCAGGGGGCGGCTGAAGCTTTCTTT.

The V gene is TRBV5-1, the J gene TRBJ2-2, with unresolved D. Trimming left V 2 bases short and J 2 bases short, with 19 bases between. Germline V lookup: CDR1 SGHRS, CDR2 YFSETQ. There are 18 residues in the CDR3. CDR3 in amino acids: CASSLQGQDAENTGELFF. The CDR3 nucleotides read TGCGCCAGCAGCTTACAAGGCCAGGACGCCGAAAACACCGGGGAGCTGTTTTTT.

This rearrangement joins TRBV6-4 to TRBJ2-3; TRBD1 aligns across 10 bases. Germline assignment: CDR1 MRHNA and CDR2 SNTAGT. V lost 4 bases, J lost 1 base, and 2 bases stayed unmatched. CDR3 length equals 15 residues. The CDR3 protein is CASSAGTGGTDTQYF. The CDR3 DNA reads as TGTGCCAGCAGTGCCGGGACAGGGGGCACAGATACGCAGTATTTT.

The chain combines TRBV18 with TRBJ2-7, with 8 bases fitting TRBD2. Germline trimming cut 4 bases from V and 5 bases from J; bases unmatched to any gene: 4. This CDR3 is built from 13 residues. Germline CDR1 KGHSH, CDR2 LQKENI. This CDR3 reads CASSRGLDDEQYF. CDR3 nucleotide sequence: TGTGCCAGCTCACGGGGACTAGATGACGAGCAGTACTTC.

The chain joins TRBV29-1 to TRBJ2-7; a weak D match, TRBD2 (5 bases). The CDR3 has 14 amino acids. CDR1 and CDR2 from the germline V gene are SQVTM and ANQGSEA. V was shortened by 7 bases and J by 1 base, with 17 bases between the two germline ends. The CDR3 is CSAANKGASYEQYF. In DNA, the CDR3 is TGCAGCGCGGCGAACAAGGGAGCTTCCTACGAGCAGTACTTC.

CDR3 in amino acids: CACYGRGAGSYEQYF. As DNA, the CDR3 is TGTGCCTGTTATGGGCGGGGGGCTGGATCCTACGAGCAGTACTTC. The chain carries TRBV6-5 and TRBJ2-7; 8 positions agree with TRBD2. The ends lost 11 bases at V and 1 base at J; junction bases unmatched: 13. The CDR3 covers 15 residues. Germline-derived CDR1 and CDR2 are MNHEY and SVGAGI.